The clone carrying this TCR beta chain was counted a few times. Its matching antigen is unknown. PCR used 60 Vbeta primers and 13 Jbeta primers. Repertoires were generated with immunoSEQ multiplex PCR, while TCRdb's copy carries only in-frame clones and drops some. The data show around 40,000 clones, about 80% seen once. The J segment lost 1 base and the V segment lost 1 base, leaving 5 bases of the junction unmatched. This CDR3 spans 19 amino acids. Germline V gives CDR1 SEHNR, CDR2 FQNEAQ (reference sequence). These data originate in a study of cytomegalovirus exposure and HLA in healthy donors. Findings and limits, study-wide: One variant, a missense change in DCLRE1C, was linked in a later analysis to TCR beta V- and J-gene trimming. Both high specificity and high sensitivity reportedly marked the classifier's diagnosis of cytomegalovirus status.

The sequence was collected from a man aged 25 to 45 in good health and CMV-seronegative. The rearrangement joins TRBV7-9 to TRBJ2-2, with 14 bases aligning to TRBD2. Sequenced input: PBMCs. The CDR3 DNA reads TGTGCCAGCAGCTTAGGAGGACTAGCGGGAGGAGAGAACACCGGGGAGCTGTTTTTT. Protein: CASSLGGLAGGENTGELFF.